The entry below gives a single T cell receptor (beta chain) sequence along with its context. This clonotype has a count of ten or more. Its antigen remains undetermined. Base-call qualities are not available, and no considerably larger clone is one nucleotide away. The CDR3 runs 13 amino acids, cysteine and phenylalanine included. Of the read, only the CDR3 DNA is kept; its 39 bases are in frame from base 1. V trim: 6 bases; J trim: 6 bases; unmatched bases: 5. According to the germline V gene (reference sequence), CDR1 reads LNHDA and CDR2 reads SQIVND. This specimen's treatment or condition label, per the study, means: skin biopsy from PPD injection site in Mantoux-positive individual. A robust, sensitive protocol for the amplification, sequencing and analysis of TCRs was described in the study, in which 3' ligation of a UMI-containing oligonucleotide to TCR cDNA was used. Tuberculin skin test biopsies were obtained from sites injected with PPD in individuals who had a positive Mantoux test. Before reverse transcription, total RNA that had not been cell sorted was treated with RQ1 DNase, with a target input of roughly 1 to 1,100 ng. Libraries were prepared from skin biopsies and whole blood so that pipeline robustness could be tested in samples in which T cells form a minority population.

This entry comes from a study of naive and memory T cell subsets (dated by TCRdb to about 2017). Turning to the overall study: The figure summarizing these samples reported some 10 blood donors, 7 tuberculin skin test biopsies and 3 saline control biopsies. Skin biopsies were taken from tuberculin skin test sites or from saline-injected control sites and were processed for RNA extraction as described before. PCR2 was typically a SYBR Green qPCR stopped at a set threshold; low-input samples could instead use end-point PCR (approximately 6 cycles).

The library came from UMI-ligation and nested PCR. Four rounds of PCR, run with the SP2 primer together with nested alpha and beta constant region primers, were used to amplify the ligated cDNA. TCR RNA was reverse transcribed with SuperScript IV using alpha and beta constant region primers for the blood and skin samples. An oligonucleotide carrying the Illumina SP2 primer and a UMI was ligated to the cDNA 3' end using T4 RNA ligase 1. To prevent hairpin formation, the 12-nucleotide UMI was made up of two random hexamers with an eight-base spacer between them. TCR alpha and beta chain libraries were processed separately from the second PCR onward, with dual indexing for multiplexing. After pooling, the indexed libraries were analyzed by capillary electrophoresis and sequenced on either an Illumina MiSeq or NextSeq. PhiX DNA at about 5-7.5% was added to the libraries to raise base diversity and improve cluster recognition. Regarding the original processing steps: Demultiplexor pulled UMIs out of read 2, joined the UMIs with the TCR sequence from read 1, and separated reads according to sample indices. V and J genes and V-J junctions were identified by Decombinator, and each TCR was assigned a five-part identifier that included V and J deletions. Collapsinator used UMIs to correct sequencing errors and PCR amplification heterogeneity, yielding UMI-based abundance per TCR. CDR3Translator converted identifiers to nucleotide sequence, translated to amino acids, and extracted CDR3 regions using terminal motifs. Error-corrected alpha and beta TCR counts from blood and skin were compared after normalization to input RNA amount. TCRdb took the public reads, trimmed them with fastp at Q25, ran MiXCR for clone calling and kept in-frame beta chains. Rows are combined by CDR3 protein, so each entry shows the most common genes and DNA. The V and J calls reflect TCRdb's pipeline rather than the authors' work. The sample contains 20,000 to 25,000 distinct CDR3 sequences, roughly 6% of them found a single time. The top ten hold 6.2% of the sample.

Overall results and qualifications from the work: The larger number of TCRs found at tuberculin skin test sites was interpreted as T cell infiltration of a delayed type IV hypersensitivity reaction. TCR sequences were reportedly recovered from both types of skin biopsy, with far more TCRs being found at tuberculin skin test sites. Skin biopsy collection and RNA processing details were not given in the paper but referenced to earlier studies. The RNA-based method was acknowledged to be potentially sensitive to changes in TCR transcripts with T cell activation and differentiation.

The specimen was skin, collected from a tuberculin skin test site. This sequence uses TRBV19 and TRBJ2-5; TRBD2 matches 9 bases in the middle. This receptor was obtained from an adult in good health. CDR3 region: CASSYSGRQTQYF. DNA sequence: TGTGCCAGTAGCTATAGCGGGAGACAGACCCAGTACTTC.